This TCR beta chain was observed in a study of T cell responses to AZD1222 COVID-19 vaccine. Points from the study as a whole: White British ancestry dominated among donors, who included more females, and clonal diversity was possibly underestimated. Repertoires were collected only later (after the peak T cell response had occurred).

This clone was observed a single time. Its antigen is not identified. Profiling relied on immunoSEQ multiplex PCR, and the TCRdb table lists in-frame clones only, not all of them. Found here are more than 100,000 clones, approximately 85% of them singletons; the top ten hold around 8%. V lost 8 bases and J lost 9; bases outside the gene matches: 12. This CDR3 is 14 amino acids long. CDR1 is MNHEY and CDR2 is SVGAGI in the germline V gene. This specimen consisted of peripheral blood, obtained 28 days after the second dose of the MenACWY control vaccine. The genes are TRBV6-5 and TRBJ2-1, with TRBD2 identical over 8 bases. This receptor was taken from an adult who received the MenACWY meningococcal vaccine as a control. This CDR3 reads CASRSGGLYSEQFF. The CDR3, as DNA: TGTGCCAGCCGGAGCGGGGGTTTGTATAGTGAGCAGTTCTTC.